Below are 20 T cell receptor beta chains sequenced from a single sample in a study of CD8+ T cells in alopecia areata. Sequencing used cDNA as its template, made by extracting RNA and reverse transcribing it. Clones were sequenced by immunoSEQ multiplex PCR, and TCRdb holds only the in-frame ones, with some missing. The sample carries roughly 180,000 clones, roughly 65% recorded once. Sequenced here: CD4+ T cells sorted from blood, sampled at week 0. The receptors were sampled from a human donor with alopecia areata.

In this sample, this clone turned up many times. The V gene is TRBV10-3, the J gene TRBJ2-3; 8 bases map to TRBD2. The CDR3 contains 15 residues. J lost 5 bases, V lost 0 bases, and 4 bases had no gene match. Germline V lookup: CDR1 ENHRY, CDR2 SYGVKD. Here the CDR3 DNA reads TGTGCCATCAGTGAGTCTCAAGCGGGGGAAGATACGCAGTATTTT. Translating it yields CAISESQAGEDTQYF.

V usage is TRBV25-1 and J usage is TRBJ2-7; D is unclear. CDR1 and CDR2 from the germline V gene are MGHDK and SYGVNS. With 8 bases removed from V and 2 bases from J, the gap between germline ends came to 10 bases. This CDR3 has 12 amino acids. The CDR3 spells CASAQTTYEQYF. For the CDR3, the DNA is TGTGCCAGCGCGCAAACCACCTACGAGCAGTACTTC.

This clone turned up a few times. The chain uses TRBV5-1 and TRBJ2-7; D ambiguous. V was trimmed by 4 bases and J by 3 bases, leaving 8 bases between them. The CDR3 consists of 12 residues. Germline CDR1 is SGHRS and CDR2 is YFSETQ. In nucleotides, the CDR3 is TGCGCCAGCAGCCCCGCGGACTACGAGCAGTACTTC. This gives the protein CASSPADYEQYF.

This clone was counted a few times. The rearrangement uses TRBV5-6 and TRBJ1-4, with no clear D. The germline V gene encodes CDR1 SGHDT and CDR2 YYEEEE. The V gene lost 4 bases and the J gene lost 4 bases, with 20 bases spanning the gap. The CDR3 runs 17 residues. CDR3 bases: TGTGCCAGCAGCCCGACCTTGGGATCTTTTAGTAATGAAAAACTGTTTTTT. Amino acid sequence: CASSPTLGSFSNEKLFF.

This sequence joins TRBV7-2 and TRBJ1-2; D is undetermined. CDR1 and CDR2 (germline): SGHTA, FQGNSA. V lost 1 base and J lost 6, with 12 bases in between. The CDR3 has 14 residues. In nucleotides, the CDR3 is TGTGCCAGCAGCTTAGTTGAGGGATGGAATGGCTACACCTTC. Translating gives CASSLVEGWNGYTF.

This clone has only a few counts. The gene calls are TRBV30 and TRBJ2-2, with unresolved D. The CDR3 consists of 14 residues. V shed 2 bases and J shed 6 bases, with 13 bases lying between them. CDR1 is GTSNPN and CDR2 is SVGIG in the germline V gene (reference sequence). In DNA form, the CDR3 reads TGTGCCTGGAGTATCAGGATCCCCGCCGGGGAGCTGTTTTTT. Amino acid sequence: CAWSIRIPAGELFF.

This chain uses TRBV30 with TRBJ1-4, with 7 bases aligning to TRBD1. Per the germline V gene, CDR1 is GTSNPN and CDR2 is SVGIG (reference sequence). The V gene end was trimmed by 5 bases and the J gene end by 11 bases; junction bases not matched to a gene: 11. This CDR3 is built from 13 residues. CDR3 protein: CAWQTITGAKLFF. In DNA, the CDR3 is TGTGCCTGGCAAACTATAACAGGGGCTAAACTGTTTTTT. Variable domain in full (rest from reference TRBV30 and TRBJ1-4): SQTIHQWPATLVQPVGSPLSLECTVEGTSNPNLYWYRQAAGRGLQLLFYSVGIGQISSEVPQNLSASRPQDRQFILSSKKLLLSDSGFYLCAWQTITGAKLFFGSGTQLSVL.

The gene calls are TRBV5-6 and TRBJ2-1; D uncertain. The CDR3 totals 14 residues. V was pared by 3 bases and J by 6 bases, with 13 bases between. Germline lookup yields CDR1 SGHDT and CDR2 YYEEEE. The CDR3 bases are TGTGCCAGCAGCTCCGGACGGACGGGCAATGAGCAGTTCTTC. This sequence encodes CASSSGRTGNEQFF.

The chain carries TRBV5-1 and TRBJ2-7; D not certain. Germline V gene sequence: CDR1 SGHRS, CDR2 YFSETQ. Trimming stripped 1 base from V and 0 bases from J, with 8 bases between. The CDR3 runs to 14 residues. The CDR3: CASSLLISSYEQYF. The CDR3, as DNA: TGCGCCAGCAGCTTGCTTATCAGCTCCTACGAGCAGTACTTC.

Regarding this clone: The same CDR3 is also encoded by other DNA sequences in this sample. DNA for the CDR3: TGCAGCGTGGGAGCGGGGCGCACAGATACGCAGTATTTT. Amino acids: CSVGAGRTDTQYF. This chain uses TRBV29-1 with TRBJ2-3, with TRBD2 matching over 7 bases. The CDR3 loop spans 13 amino acids. Germline V gene lookup returns CDR1 SQVTM and CDR2 ANQGSEA. Losses at the gene ends were 6 bases for V and 1 base for J; bases not matched to a gene: 4.

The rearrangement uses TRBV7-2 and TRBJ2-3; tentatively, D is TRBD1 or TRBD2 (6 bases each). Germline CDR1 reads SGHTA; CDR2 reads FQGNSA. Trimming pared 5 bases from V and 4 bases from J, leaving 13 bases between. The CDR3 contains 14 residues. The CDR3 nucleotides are TGTGCCAGCAGCACCTGGGGGGCCGCAGATACGCAGTATTTT. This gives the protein CASSTWGAADTQYF. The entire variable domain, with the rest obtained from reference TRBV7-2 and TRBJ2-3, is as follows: GAGVSQSPSNKVTEKGKDVELRCDPISGHTALYWYRQSLGQGLEFLIYFQGNSAPDKSGLPSDRFSAERTGGSVSTLTIQRTQQEDSAVYLCASSTWGAADTQYFGPGTRLTVL.

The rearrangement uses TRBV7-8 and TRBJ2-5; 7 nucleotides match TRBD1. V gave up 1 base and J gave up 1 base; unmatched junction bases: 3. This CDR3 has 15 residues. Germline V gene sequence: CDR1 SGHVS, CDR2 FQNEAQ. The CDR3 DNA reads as TGTGCCAGCAGCTTAGACAGGGGCCTCCAAGAGACCCAGTACTTC. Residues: CASSLDRGLQETQYF.

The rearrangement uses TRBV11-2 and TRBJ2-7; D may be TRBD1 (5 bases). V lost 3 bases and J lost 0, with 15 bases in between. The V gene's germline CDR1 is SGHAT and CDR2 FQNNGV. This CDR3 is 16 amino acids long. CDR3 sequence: CASSFWQGENSYEQYF. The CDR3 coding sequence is TGTGCCAGCAGCTTCTGGCAGGGCGAGAACTCCTACGAGCAGTACTTC. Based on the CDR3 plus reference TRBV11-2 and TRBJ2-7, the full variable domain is EAGVAQSPRYKIIEKRQSVAFWCNPISGHATLYWYQQILGQGPKLLIQFQNNGVVDDSQLPKDRFSAERLKGVDSTLKIQPAKLEDSAVYLCASSFWQGENSYEQYFGPGTRLTVT.

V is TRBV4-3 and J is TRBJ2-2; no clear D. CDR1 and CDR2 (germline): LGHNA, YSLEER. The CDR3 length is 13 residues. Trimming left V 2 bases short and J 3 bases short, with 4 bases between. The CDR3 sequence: CASSQRYTGELFF. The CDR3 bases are TGCGCCAGCAGCCAACGATACACCGGGGAGCTGTTTTTT.

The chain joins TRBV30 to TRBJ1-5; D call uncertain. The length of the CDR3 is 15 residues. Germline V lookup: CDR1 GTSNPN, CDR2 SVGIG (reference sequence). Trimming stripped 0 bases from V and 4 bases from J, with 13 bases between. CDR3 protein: CAWSVNGPKNQPQHF. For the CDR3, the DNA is TGTGCCTGGAGTGTAAACGGACCGAAGAATCAGCCCCAGCATTTT.

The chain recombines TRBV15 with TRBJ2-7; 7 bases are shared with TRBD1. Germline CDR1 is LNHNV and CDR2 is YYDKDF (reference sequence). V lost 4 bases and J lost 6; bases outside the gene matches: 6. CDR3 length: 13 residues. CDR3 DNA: TGTGCCACCAGCATCCAGGGGGTAGCCGAGCAGTACTTC. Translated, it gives CATSIQGVAEQYF. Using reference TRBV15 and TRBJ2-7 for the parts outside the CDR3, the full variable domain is DAMVIQNPRYQVTQFGKPVTLSCSQTLNHNVMYWYQQKSSQAPKLLFHYYDKDFNNEADTPDNFQSRRPNTSFCFLDIRSPGLGDTAMYLCATSIQGVAEQYFGPGTRLTVT.

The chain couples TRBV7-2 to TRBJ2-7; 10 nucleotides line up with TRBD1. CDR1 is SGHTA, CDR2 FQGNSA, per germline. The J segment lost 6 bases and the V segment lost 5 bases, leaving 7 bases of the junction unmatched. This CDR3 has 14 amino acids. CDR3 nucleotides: TGTGCCAGCAGCCGGGACAGGGGATCACCCGAGCAGTACTTC. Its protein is CASSRDRGSPEQYF. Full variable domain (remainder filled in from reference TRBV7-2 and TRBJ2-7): GAGVSQSPSNKVTEKGKDVELRCDPISGHTALYWYRQSLGQGLEFLIYFQGNSAPDKSGLPSDRFSAERTGGSVSTLTIQRTQQEDSAVYLCASSRDRGSPEQYFGPGTRLTVT.

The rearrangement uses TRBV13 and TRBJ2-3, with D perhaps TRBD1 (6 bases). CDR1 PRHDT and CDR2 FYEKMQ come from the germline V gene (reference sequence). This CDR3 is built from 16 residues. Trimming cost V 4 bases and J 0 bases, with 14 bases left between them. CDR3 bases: TGTGCCAGCAGCTCCAACCGTGGGACAAGCACAGATACGCAGTATTTT. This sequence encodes CASSSNRGTSTDTQYF.

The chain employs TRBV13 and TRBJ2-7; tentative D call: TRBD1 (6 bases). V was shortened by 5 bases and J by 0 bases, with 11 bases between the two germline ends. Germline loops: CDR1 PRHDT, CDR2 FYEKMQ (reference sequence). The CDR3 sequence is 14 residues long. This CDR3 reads CASSRRGSSYEQYF. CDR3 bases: TGTGCCAGCAGCCGCAGGGGAAGCTCCTACGAGCAGTACTTC.

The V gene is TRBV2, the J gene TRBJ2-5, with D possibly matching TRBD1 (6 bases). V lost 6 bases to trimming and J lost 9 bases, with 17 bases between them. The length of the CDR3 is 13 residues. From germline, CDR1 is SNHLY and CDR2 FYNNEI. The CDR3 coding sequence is TGTGCCAGCAGGTTGACATCAGGGGCACCCCAGTACTTC. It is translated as CASRLTSGAPQYF.